Reported below is one T cell receptor (beta chain). Antigen: not known. This record comes from a study of cytomegalovirus exposure and HLA in healthy donors. Whereas donors were nominally healthy upon sampling, unrecorded immune exposures were probable. The PCR ran on 60 Vbeta and 13 Jbeta primers. The assay was immunoSEQ multiplex PCR, and TCRdb's table has in-frame clones only and misses some. The sample holds about 67,000 clones; 80% to 90% are singletons and the top ten take about an eighth. Broader study findings: Listed as cytomegalovirus-associated were 150 or so TCR beta chains. Later work associated 16,951 TCR beta sequences with HLA alleles at 0.05 false discovery rate.

This receptor was obtained from a woman aged 25 to 39 in good health and CMV-seropositive. Sequencing was done on a sample of PBMCs.

The CDR3 loop is CASTLAGGNQPQHF. DNA for the CDR3: TGTGCCAGCACTTTGGCAGGGGGCAATCAGCCCCAGCATTTT. The chain couples TRBV6-1 to TRBJ1-5, with a weak D call TRBD1 (6 bases). Trimming took 7 bases from V and 2 from J, leaving 12 bases between them. The CDR3 has 14 residues. Germline V lookup: CDR1 MNHNS, CDR2 SASEGT.